A selection of T cell receptor beta chains follows, all from one sample in a study of T-cell memory formation after mild COVID-19. TCRdb passed the 5' RACE reads through MiXCR, listing each CDR3 protein once. The sample lists roughly 51,000 distinct CDR3 sequences, under 7.5% occurring once. Sequenced sample: PBMCs or a T cell subset sorted from them (not recorded which). The receptor source for this set is a man younger than 30 who had mild COVID-19 (a few samples of this study predate the infection). Cell type and time point are not known. Both conserved end residues are trimmed from each CDR3.

>TRBJ2-5|TRBV27
ASSPRPAETQY
>TRBJ2-5|TRBV9
ASSVSGEGETQY
>TRBJ2-5|TRBV30
AWSVQAGETQY
>TRBJ1-6|TRBV12-3/TRBV12-4
ASSPQPGQPLH
>TRBJ2-6|TRBV19
ASSTRQGRSGANVLT
>TRBJ2-2|TRBV20-1
SARGGLAGPGELF
>TRBJ2-1|TRBV5-1
ASSLNTGRSYNEQF
>TRBJ1-1|TRBV6-2/TRBV6-3
ASSEDRGRETEAF
>TRBJ2-3|TRBV6-2/TRBV6-3
ASSYRGGPSTDTQY
>TRBJ2-2|TRBV12-3/TRBV12-4
ASSAGMNTGELF
>TRBJ2-7|TRBV27
ATTAGGPSGYEEQY
>TRBJ2-3|TRBV3-1
ASSATLGVGTDTQY
>TRBJ2-5|TRBV4-1
ASSRGQGGEETQY
>TRBJ2-5|TRBV5-1
ASSLKPGETQY
>TRBJ1-2|TRBV18
ASSPDRGRGGYT
>TRBJ2-3|TRBV19
ASSQRPSDTQY
>TRBJ1-1|TRBV20-1
SAPRGGSLNTEAF
>TRBJ2-1|TRBV12-3/TRBV12-4
ASSGGGGYNEQF
>TRBJ2-1|TRBV15
ATSRDRGTYNEQF
>TRBJ1-2|TRBV5-6
ASSPGSGYGYT
>TRBJ2-7|TRBV3-1
ASSQDWARGSYEQY
>TRBJ1-4|TRBV9
ASSVGVVLNEKLF
>TRBJ1-5|TRBV4-3
ASSLGENQPQH
>TRBJ2-3|TRBV7-8
ASSLDQPRPGDTQY
>TRBJ2-5|TRBV4-2
ASSQDGTGTETQY
>TRBJ2-7|TRBV11-2
ASLFMIGNEQY
>TRBJ2-5|TRBV11-2
ASSSASGETQY
>TRBJ2-5|TRBV20-1
SAPKGETQY
>TRBJ2-7|TRBV5-6
ASSSLAGVTYEQY
>TRBJ2-3|TRBV20-1
SAIPPGQDVYTQY
>TRBJ1-6|TRBV5-1
ASSTTGPGRNSPLH
>TRBJ2-5|TRBV9
ASSVVSGGAGSETQY
>TRBJ1-5|TRBV9
ASSVEGTEGLPQH
>TRBJ2-6|TRBV4-2
ASSREIRSGANVLT
>TRBJ2-1|TRBV4-3
ASTPGRGYNEQF
>TRBJ2-5|TRBV15
ATSSSYQIQETQY